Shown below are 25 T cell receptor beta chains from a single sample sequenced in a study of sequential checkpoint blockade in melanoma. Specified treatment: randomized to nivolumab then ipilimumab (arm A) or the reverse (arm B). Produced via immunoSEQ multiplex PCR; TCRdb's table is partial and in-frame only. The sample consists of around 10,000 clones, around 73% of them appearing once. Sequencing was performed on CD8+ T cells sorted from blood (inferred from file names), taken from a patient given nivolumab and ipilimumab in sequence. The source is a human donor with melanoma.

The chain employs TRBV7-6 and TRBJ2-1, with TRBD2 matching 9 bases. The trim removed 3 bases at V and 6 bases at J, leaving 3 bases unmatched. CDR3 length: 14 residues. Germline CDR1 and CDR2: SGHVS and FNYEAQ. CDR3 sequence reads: CASSFLAGPNEQFF. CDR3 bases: TGTGCCAGCAGCTTTCTAGCGGGACCCAATGAGCAGTTCTTC. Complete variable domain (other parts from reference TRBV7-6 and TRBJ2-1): GAGVSQSPRYKVTKRGQDVALRCDPISGHVSLYWYRQALGQGPEFLTYFNYEAQQDKSGLPNDRFSAERPEGSISTLTIQRTEQRDSAMYRCASSFLAGPNEQFFGPGTRLTVL.

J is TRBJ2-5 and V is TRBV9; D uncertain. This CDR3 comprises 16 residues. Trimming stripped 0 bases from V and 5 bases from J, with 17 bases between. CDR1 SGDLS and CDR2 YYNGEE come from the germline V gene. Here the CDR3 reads CASSVDYGSNPETQYF. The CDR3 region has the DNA TGTGCCAGCAGCGTAGACTACGGTTCCAACCCGGAGACCCAGTACTTC.

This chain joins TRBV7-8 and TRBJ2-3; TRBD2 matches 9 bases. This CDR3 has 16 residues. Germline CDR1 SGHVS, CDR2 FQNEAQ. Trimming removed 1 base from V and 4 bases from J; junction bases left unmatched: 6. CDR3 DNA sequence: TGTGCCAGCAGCTTAGTAGGCGGGGGGGCTGCAGATACGCAGTATTTT. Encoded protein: CASSLVGGGAADTQYF.

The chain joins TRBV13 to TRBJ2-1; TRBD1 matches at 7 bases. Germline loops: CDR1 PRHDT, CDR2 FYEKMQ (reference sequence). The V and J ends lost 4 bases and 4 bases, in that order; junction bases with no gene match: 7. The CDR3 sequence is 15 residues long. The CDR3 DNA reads TGTGCCAGCAGCTACCCCTCGGGACAGTACAATGAGCAGTTCTTC. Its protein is CASSYPSGQYNEQFF.

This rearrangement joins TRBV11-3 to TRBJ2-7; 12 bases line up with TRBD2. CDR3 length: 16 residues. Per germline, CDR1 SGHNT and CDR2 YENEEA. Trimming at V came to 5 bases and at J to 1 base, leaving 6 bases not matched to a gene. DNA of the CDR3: TGTGCCAGCAGCCTAGCGGGAGGGCATCCTTCCTACGAGCAGTACTTC. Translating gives CASSLAGGHPSYEQYF. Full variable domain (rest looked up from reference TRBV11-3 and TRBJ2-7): EAGVVQSPRYKIIEKKQPVAFWCNPISGHNTLYWYLQNLGQGPELLIRYENEEAVDDSQLPKDRFSAERLKGVDSTLKIQPAELGDSAVYLCASSLAGGHPSYEQYFGPGTRLTVT.

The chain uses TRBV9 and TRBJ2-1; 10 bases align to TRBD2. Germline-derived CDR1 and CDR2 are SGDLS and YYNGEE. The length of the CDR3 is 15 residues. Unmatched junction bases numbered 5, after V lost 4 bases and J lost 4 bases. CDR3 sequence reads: CASSSSGSLYNEQFF. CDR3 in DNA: TGTGCCAGCAGCTCTAGCGGGAGTTTGTACAATGAGCAGTTCTTC.

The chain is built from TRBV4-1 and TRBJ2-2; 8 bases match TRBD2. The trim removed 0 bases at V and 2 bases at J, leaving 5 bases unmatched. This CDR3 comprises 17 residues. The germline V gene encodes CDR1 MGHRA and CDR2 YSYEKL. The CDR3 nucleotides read TGCGCCAGCAGCCAAGATAGGGGACTAGTAAACACCGGGGAGCTGTTTTTT. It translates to CASSQDRGLVNTGELFF.

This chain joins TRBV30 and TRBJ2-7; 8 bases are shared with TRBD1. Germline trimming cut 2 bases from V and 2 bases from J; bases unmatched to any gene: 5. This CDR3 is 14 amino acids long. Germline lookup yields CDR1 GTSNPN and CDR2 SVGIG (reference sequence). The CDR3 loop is CAWSPRTGTYEQYF. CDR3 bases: TGTGCCTGGAGTCCGAGGACAGGGACCTACGAGCAGTACTTC.

The CDR3 DNA reads as TGTGCCAGCAGCCCCACAGGGAGCTCCTACGAGCAGTACTTC. Amino acid sequence: CASSPTGSSYEQYF. This chain uses TRBV7-6 with TRBJ2-7; D may be TRBD1 (6 bases). The CDR3 loop spans 14 amino acids. Trimming cost V 5 bases and J 0 bases, with 11 bases left between them. Germline CDR1 is SGHVS and CDR2 is FNYEAQ.

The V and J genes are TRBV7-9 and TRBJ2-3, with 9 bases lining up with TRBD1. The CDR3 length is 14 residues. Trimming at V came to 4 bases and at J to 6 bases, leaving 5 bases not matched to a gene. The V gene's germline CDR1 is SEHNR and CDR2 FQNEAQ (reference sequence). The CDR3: CASSSNRGQDTQYF. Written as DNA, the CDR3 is TGTGCCAGCAGCTCCAACAGGGGGCAGGATACGCAGTATTTT.

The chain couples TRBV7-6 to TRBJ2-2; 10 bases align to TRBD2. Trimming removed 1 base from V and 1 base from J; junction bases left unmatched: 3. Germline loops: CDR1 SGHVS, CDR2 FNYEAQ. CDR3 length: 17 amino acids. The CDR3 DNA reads TGTGCCAGCAGCTTAGAGATAGCGGGGGGGAACACCGGGGAGCTGTTTTTT. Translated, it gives CASSLEIAGGNTGELFF.

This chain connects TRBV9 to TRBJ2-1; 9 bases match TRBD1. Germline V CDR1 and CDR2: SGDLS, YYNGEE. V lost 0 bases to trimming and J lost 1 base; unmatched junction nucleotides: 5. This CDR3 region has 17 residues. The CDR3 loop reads CASSVDGTGISYNEQFF. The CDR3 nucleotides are TGTGCCAGCAGCGTAGACGGGACAGGGATTTCCTACAATGAGCAGTTCTTC.

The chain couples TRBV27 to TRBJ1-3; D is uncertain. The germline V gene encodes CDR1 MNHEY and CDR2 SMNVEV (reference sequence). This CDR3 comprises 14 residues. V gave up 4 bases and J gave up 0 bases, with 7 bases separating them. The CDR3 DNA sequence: TGTGCCAGCAGTTCCTGGAGCTCTGGAAACACCATATATTTT. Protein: CASSSWSSGNTIYF.

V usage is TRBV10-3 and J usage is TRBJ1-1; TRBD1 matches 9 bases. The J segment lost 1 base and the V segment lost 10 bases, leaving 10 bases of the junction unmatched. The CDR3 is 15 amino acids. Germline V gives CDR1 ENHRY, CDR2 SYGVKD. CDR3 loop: CATADPGQGNTEAFF. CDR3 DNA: TGTGCCACCGCGGATCCGGGACAGGGGAACACTGAAGCTTTCTTT.

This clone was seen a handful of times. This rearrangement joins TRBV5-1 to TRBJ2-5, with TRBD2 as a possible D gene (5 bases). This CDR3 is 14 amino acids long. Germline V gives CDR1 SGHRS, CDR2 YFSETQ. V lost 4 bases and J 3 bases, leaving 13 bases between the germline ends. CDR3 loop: CASSQGSVEETQYF. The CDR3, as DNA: TGCGCCAGCAGCCAAGGGAGCGTTGAAGAGACCCAGTACTTC.

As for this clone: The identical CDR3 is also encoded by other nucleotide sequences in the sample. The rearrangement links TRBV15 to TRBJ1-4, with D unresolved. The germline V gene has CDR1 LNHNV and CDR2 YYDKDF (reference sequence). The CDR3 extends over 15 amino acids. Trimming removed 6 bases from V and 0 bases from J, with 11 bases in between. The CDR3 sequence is CATRRTAATNEKLFF. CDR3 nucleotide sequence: TGTGCCACCAGAAGAACAGCCGCAACTAATGAAAAACTGTTTTTT.

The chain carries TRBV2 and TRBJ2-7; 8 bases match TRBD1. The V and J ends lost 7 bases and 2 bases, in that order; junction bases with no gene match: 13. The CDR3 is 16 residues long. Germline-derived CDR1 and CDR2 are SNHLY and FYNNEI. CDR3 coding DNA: TGTGCCAGCAATGGGGGCAGGGGGCCTTTCACCTACGAGCAGTACTTC. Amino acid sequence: CASNGGRGPFTYEQYF. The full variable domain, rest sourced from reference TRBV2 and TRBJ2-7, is EPEVTQTPSHQVTQMGQEVILRCVPISNHLYFYWYRQILGQKVEFLVSFYNNEISEKSEIFDDQFSVERPDGSNFTLKIRSTKLEDSAMYFCASNGGRGPFTYEQYFGPGTRLTVT.

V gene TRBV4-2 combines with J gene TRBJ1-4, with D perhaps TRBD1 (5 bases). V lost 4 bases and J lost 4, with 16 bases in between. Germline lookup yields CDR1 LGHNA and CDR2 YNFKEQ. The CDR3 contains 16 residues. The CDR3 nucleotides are TGTGCCAGCAGCCCCTCTTTGGGTCAGGGTAATGAAAAACTGTTTTTT. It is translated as CASSPSLGQGNEKLFF.

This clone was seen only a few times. The CDR3 loop reads CASSLGVGLAGEDTQYF. CDR3 coding DNA: TGTGCCAGCAGCTTAGGAGTAGGACTAGCGGGAGAAGATACGCAGTATTTT. The V and J genes are TRBV7-2 and TRBJ2-3, with 13 bases lining up with TRBD2. From germline, CDR1 is SGHTA and CDR2 FQGNSA. CDR3 length equals 17 residues. Losses at the gene ends were 1 base for V and 5 bases for J; bases not matched to a gene: 6.

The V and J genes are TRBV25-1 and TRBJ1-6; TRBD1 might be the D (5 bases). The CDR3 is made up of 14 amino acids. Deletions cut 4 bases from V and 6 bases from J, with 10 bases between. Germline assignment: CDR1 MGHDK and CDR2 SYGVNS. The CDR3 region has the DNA TGTGCCAGCAGTGGGACGGACACTAATTCACCCCTCCACTTT. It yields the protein CASSGTDTNSPLHF.

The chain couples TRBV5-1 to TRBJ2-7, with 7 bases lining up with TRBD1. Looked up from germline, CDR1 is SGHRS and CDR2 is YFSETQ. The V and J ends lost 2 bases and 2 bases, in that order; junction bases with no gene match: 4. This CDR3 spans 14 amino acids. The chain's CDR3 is CASSFTGVPYEQYF. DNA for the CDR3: TGCGCCAGCAGCTTTACAGGGGTCCCCTACGAGCAGTACTTC.

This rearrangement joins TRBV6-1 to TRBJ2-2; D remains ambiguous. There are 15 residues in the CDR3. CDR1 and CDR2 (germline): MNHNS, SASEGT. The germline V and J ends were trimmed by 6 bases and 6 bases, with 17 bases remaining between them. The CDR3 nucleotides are TGTGCCAGCAGCGAACCACTCTACAGAGCCGGGGAGCTGTTTTTT. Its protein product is CASSEPLYRAGELFF.

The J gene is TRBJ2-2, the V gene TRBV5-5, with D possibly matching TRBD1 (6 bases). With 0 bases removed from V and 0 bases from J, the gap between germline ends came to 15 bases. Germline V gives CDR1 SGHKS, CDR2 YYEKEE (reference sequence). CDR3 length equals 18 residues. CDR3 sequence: CASSLEARTVANTGELFF. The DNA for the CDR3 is TGTGCCAGCAGCTTGGAGGCCCGGACAGTTGCGAACACCGGGGAGCTGTTTTTT.

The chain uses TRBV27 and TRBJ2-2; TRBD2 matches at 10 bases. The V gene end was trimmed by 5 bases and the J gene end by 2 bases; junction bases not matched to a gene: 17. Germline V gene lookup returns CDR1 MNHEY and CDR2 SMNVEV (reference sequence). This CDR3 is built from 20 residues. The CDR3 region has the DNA TGTGCCAGCAGTGAATATTTACCGGGACTAGCGTCGAGTAACACCGGGGAGCTGTTTTTT. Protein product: CASSEYLPGLASSNTGELFF.

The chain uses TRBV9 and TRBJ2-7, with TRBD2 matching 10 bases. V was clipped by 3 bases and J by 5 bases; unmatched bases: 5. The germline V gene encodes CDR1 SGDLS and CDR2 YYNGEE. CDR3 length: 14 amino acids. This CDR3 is CASSASGSLHEQYF. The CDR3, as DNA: TGTGCCAGCAGCGCTAGCGGGAGTCTTCACGAGCAGTACTTC.